This passage covers 5 T cell receptor beta chains from one sample sequenced in a study of identical twins. TCRdb re-derived calls from the 5' RACE reads in MiXCR, one entry per CDR3 protein. This table has about 240,000 distinct CDR3 sequences, about 10% appearing once. The material sequenced was memory T cells sorted from blood. These receptors all stem from a man aged 50-60 years in good health.

This clonotype occurred many times. The CDR3 is CASSQHPGYEQYF. The CDR3 bases are TGTGCCAGCAGCCAGCATCCCGGCTACGAGCAGTACTTC. The chain combines TRBV3-1 with TRBJ2-7; the D is unclear. There are 13 residues in the CDR3. Between the trimmed V and J ends, which lost 3 bases and 3 bases, there was a span of 9 bases. Looked up from germline, CDR1 is LGHDT and CDR2 is YNNKEL (reference sequence).

This clonotype was counted at least ten times. V is TRBV28 and J is TRBJ2-7; D unclear. Germline V gene sequence: CDR1 MDHEN, CDR2 SYDVKM. Trimming pared 5 bases from V and 7 bases from J, leaving 15 bases between. The CDR3 totals 13 residues. DNA for the CDR3: TGTGCCAGCAGTCCGGGCCGAAGGGTGGAGCAGTACTTC. Protein sequence: CASSPGRRVEQYF. The whole variable domain, remainder taken from reference TRBV28 and TRBJ2-7, is DVKVTQSSRYLVKRTGEKVFLECVQDMDHENMFWYRQDPGLGLRLIYFSYDVKMKEKGDIPEGYSVSREKKERFSLILESASTNQTSMYLCASSPGRRVEQYFGPGTRLTVT.

This clonotype was detected ten times or more. The chain is built from TRBV11-2 and TRBJ2-1; D gene unclear. Trimming shortened V by 5 bases and J by 0 bases, and 14 bases separated the two germline ends. Germline V CDR1 and CDR2: SGHAT, FQNNGV. The length of the CDR3 is 16 residues. CDR3 coding DNA: TGTGCCAGCAGCCTTGAACAGTGGACCTCCTACAATGAGCAGTTCTTC. It encodes CASSLEQWTSYNEQFF.

The rearrangement links TRBV20-1 to TRBJ2-1; 7 bases align to TRBD2. Germline V gene data show CDR1 as DFQATT and CDR2 as SNEGSKA (reference sequence). The CDR3 length is 16 residues. The V segment lost 0 bases and the J segment 4 bases; nucleotides outside the gene matches: 9. The CDR3 nucleotides are TGCAGTGCTAGAGACCCCAGCCTAGCGGCTTACAATGAGCAGTTCTTC. This encodes CSARDPSLAAYNEQFF.

This clonotype was seen repeatedly, ten times or more. This chain uses TRBV5-1 with TRBJ2-5, with TRBD2 as a possible D gene (5 bases). Trimming removed 2 bases at V and 1 base at J, with 9 bases between. In germline, CDR1 is SGHRS, CDR2 YFSETQ. The CDR3 is 14 amino acids. CDR3 sequence reads: CASSFSVPQETQYF. As DNA, the CDR3 is TGCGCCAGCAGCTTTAGCGTACCCCAAGAGACCCAGTACTTC.